This T cell receptor (beta chain) was documented in a study of blood T cell repertoires in COVID-19. Germline-derived CDR1 and CDR2 are MNHEY and SVGAGI. V was shortened by 5 bases and J by 8 bases, with 18 bases between the two germline ends. This CDR3 comprises 14 residues. Source study methods: Estimates of nucleated cell counts were drawn from the amplification of reference gene primers. Sequencing was performed with immunoSEQ multiplex PCR; in TCRdb, only in-frame clones are kept and a portion is missing. Clonal size and the V and J genes are those of that table, whereas D and trimming came from the DNA. Among approximately 300,000 clones listed, more than 80% were seen once.

The sample consisted of peripheral blood. The rearrangement joins TRBV6-5 to TRBJ1-2, with a possible D match to TRBD1 (6 bases). The sequence was collected from a woman aged 35 to 49 with acute or convalescent COVID-19. CDR3 DNA sequence: TGTGCCAGCAGTCCGGAAAACAGGGTCCGGGGCTACACCTTC. As protein: CASSPENRVRGYTF.